This T cell receptor (beta chain) was found in a study of T cell repertoires in cytomegalovirus infection. Overall study: Recently identified HLA-C-restricted CMV epitopes and well-studied HLA-B-restricted CMV epitopes were used by the study. Public TCR beta signature analysis indicated the presence of both CMV infection and matching HLA type.

Findings and caveats of the study: In two of eight donors, the top clonotype was HLA-C-restricted CMV-specific. Summed public TCR beta family frequency identified CMV carriers bearing the relevant HLA.

One entry per CDR3 protein results from TCRdb running MiXCR on the reads. In the table there are hundreds of thousands of distinct CDR3 sequences, approximately 31% of which are singletons. This clonotype was counted at least ten times. Its antigen remains unidentified. This TCR came from a human donor in good health (CMV status not recorded). Some clones in this sample may be carry-over from other donors' samples. This material consisted of cultured CD8+ T cells from PBMCs, taken from culture after CMV antigen stimulation.

The DNA for the CDR3 is TGTGCCAGCAGTGAAGTCGAGGGGACTGAAGCTTTCTTT. Translation gives CASSEVEGTEAFF. The chain employs TRBV6-1 and TRBJ1-1, with D possibly being TRBD1 (5 bases). The germline V gene encodes CDR1 MNHNS and CDR2 SASEGT. The V and J ends lost 1 base and 5 bases respectively, with 8 bases between them. The CDR3 is 13 amino acids.